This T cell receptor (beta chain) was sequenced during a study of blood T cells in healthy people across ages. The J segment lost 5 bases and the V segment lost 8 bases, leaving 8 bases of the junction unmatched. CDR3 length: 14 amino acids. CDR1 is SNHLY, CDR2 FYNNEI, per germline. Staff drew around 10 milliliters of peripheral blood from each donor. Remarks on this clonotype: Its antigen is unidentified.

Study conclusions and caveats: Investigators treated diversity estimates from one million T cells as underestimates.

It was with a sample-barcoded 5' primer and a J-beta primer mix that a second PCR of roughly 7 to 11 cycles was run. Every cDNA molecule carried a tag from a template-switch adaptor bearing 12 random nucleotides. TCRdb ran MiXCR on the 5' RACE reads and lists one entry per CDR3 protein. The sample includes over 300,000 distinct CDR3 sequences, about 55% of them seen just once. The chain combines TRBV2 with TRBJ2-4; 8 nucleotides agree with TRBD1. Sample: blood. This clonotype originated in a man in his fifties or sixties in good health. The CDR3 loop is CASHRGYSQNIQYF. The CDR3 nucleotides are TGTGCCAGCCACAGGGGGTATAGCCAAAACATTCAGTACTTC.